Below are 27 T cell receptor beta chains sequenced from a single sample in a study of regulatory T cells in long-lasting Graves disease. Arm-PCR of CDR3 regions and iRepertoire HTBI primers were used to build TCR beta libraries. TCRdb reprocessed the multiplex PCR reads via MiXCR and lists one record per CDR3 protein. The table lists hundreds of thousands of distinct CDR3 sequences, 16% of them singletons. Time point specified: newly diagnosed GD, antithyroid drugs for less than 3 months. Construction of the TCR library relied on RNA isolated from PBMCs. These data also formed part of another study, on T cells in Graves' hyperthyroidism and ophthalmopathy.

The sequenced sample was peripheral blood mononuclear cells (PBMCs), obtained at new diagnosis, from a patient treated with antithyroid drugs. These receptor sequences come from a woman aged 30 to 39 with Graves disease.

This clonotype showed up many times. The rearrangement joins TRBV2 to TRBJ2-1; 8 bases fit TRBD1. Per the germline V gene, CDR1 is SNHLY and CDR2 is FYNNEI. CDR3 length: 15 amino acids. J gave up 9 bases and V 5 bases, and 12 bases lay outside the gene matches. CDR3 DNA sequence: TGTGCCAGCAGTCCTGGAGGACAGGGTGGGGGTGAGCAGTTCTTC. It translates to CASSPGGQGGGEQFF.

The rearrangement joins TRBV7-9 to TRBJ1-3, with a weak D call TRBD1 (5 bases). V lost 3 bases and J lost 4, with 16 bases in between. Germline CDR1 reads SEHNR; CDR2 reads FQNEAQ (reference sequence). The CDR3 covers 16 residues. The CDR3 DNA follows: TGTGCCAGCAGCTTGGGGGTTTTGTCTGCCGGAAACACCATATATTTT. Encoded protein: CASSLGVLSAGNTIYF.

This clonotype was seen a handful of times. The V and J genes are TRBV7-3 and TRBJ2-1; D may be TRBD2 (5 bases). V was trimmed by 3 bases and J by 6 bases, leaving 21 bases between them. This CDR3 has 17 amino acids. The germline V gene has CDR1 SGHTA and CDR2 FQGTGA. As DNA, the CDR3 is TGTGCCAGCAGCTTGAGCTCCCGCGGGCGGTACAGCAATGAGCAGTTCTTC. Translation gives CASSLSSRGRYSNEQFF. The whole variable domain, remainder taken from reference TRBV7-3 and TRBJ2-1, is GAGVSQTPSNKVTEKGKYVELRCDPISGHTALYWYRQSLGQGPEFLIYFQGTGAADDSGLPNDRFFAVRPEGSVSTLKIQRTERGDSAVYLCASSLSSRGRYSNEQFFGPGTRLTVL.

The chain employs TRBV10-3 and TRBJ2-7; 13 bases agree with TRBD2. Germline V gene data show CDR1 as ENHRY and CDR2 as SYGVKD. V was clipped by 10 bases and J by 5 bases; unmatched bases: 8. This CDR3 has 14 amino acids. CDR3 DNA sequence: TGTGCCACCAGGACTAGCGGGAGTCAACACGAGCAGTACTTC. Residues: CATRTSGSQHEQYF.

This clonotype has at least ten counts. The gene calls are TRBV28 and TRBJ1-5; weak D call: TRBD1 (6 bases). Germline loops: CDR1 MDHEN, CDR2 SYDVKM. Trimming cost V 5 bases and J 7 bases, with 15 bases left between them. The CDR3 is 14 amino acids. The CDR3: CASSPETGRQPQHF. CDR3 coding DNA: TGTGCCAGCAGTCCCGAGACAGGTAGGCAGCCCCAGCATTTT. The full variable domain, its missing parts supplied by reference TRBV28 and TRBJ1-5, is DVKVTQSSRYLVKRTGEKVFLECVQDMDHENMFWYRQDPGLGLRLIYFSYDVKMKEKGDIPEGYSVSREKKERFSLILESASTNQTSMYLCASSPETGRQPQHFGDGTRLSIL.

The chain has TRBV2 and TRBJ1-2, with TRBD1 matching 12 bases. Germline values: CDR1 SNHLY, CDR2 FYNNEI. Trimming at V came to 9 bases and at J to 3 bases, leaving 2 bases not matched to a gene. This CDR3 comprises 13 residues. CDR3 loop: CARGQGADYGYTF. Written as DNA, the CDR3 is TGTGCCAGGGGACAGGGGGCGGACTATGGCTACACCTTC.

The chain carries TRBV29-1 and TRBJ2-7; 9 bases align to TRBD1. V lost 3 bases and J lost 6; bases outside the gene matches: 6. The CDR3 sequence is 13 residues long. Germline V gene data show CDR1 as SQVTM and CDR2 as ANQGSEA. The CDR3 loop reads CSVDPGTGREQYF. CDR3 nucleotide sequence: TGCAGCGTTGATCCCGGGACAGGGCGCGAGCAGTACTTC.

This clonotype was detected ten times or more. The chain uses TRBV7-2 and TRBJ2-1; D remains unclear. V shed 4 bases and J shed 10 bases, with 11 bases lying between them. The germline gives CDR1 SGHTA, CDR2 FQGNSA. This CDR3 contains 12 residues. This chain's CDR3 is CASSSGRVEQFF. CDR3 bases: TGTGCCAGCAGCTCGGGCAGAGTAGAGCAGTTCTTC.

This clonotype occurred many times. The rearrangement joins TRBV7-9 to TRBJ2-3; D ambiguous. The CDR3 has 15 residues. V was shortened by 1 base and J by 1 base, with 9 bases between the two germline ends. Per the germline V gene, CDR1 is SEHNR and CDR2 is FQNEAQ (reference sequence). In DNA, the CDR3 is TGTGCCAGCAGCTTAGTCGGCGGAGGCACAGATACGCAGTATTTT. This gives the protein CASSLVGGGTDTQYF. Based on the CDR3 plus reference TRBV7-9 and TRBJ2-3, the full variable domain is DTGVSQNPRHKITKRGQNVTFRCDPISEHNRLYWYRQTLGQGPEFLTYFQNEAQLEKSRLLSDRFSAERPKGSFSTLEIQRTEQGDSAMYLCASSLVGGGTDTQYFGPGTRLTVL.

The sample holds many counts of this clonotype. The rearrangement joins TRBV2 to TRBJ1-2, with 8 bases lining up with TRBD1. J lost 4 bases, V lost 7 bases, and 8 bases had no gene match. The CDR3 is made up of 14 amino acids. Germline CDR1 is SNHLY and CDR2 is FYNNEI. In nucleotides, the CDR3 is TGTGCCAGCACACTAGGACAGGGCGGCTATGGCTACACCTTC. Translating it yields CASTLGQGGYGYTF.

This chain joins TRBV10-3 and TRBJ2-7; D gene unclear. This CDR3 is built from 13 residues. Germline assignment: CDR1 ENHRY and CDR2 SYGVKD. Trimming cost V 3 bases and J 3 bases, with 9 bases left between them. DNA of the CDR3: TGTGCCATCAGTGACGGGCCCCACTACGAGCAGTACTTC. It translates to CAISDGPHYEQYF.

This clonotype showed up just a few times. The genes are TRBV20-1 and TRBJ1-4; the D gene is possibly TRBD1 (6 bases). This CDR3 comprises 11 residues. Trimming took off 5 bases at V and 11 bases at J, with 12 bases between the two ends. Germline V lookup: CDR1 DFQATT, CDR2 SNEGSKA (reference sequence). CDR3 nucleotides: TGCAGTGCTTACCAGGGGAGGAAACTGTTTTTT. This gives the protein CSAYQGRKLFF.

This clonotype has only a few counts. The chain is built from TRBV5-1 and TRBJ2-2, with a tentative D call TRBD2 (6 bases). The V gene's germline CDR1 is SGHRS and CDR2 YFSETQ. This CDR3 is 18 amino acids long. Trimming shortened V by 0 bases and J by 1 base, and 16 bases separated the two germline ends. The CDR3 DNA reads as TGCGCCAGCAGCTTGGCCTTGGGGGACTCACGGAACACCGGGGAGCTGTTTTTT. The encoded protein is CASSLALGDSRNTGELFF.

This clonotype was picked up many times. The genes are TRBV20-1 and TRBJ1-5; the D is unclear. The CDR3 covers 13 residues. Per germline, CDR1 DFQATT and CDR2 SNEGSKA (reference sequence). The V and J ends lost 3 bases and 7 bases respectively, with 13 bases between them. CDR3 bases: TGCAGTGCTAGTGCTCCAGGCGGCCAGCCCCAGCATTTT. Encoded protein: CSASAPGGQPQHF.

The CDR3 loop is CASRLGQSVDYGYTF. The CDR3 DNA is TGTGCCAGCAGGCTCGGACAGAGCGTTGACTATGGCTACACCTTC. V and J are TRBV6-1 and TRBJ1-2; TRBD1 is a possible D gene (6 bases). The germline V and J ends were trimmed by 6 bases and 3 bases, with 17 bases remaining between them. This CDR3 comprises 15 residues. The V gene's germline CDR1 is MNHNS and CDR2 SASEGT.

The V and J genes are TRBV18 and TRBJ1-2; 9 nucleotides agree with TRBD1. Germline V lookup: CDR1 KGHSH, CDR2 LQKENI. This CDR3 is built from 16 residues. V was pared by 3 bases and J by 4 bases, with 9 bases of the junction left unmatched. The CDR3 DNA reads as TGTGCCAGCTCACCGATACAGGGGGCACAGACCTATGGCTACACCTTC. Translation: CASSPIQGAQTYGYTF.

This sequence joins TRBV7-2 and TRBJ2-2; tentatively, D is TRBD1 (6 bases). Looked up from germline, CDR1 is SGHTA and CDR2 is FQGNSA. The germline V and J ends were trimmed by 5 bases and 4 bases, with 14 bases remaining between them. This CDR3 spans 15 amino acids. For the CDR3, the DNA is TGTGCCAGCAGCCTGGACAGCCCTCGCACCGGGGAGCTGTTTTTT. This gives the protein CASSLDSPRTGELFF.

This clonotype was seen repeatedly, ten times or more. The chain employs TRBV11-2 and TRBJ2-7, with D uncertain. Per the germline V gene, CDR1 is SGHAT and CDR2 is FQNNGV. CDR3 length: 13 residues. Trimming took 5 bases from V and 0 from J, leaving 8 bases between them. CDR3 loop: CASSVVISYEQYF. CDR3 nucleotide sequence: TGTGCCAGCAGCGTTGTGATCTCCTACGAGCAGTACTTC. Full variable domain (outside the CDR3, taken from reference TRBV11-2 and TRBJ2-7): EAGVAQSPRYKIIEKRQSVAFWCNPISGHATLYWYQQILGQGPKLLIQFQNNGVVDDSQLPKDRFSAERLKGVDSTLKIQPAKLEDSAVYLCASSVVISYEQYFGPGTRLTVT.

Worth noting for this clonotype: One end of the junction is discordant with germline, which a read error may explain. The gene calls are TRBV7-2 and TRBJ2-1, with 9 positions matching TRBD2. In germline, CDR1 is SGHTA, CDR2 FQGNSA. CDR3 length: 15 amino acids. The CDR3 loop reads CASRWVAGVDNEQFF. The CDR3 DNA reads TGCGCCAGCAGGTGGGTAGCGGGAGTCGACAATGAGCAGTTCTTC.

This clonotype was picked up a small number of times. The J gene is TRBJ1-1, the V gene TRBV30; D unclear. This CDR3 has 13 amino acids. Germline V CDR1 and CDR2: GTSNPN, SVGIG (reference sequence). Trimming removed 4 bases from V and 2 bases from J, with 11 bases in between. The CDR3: CAWTGIGNTEAFF. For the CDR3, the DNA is TGTGCCTGGACGGGTATCGGAAACACTGAAGCTTTCTTT.

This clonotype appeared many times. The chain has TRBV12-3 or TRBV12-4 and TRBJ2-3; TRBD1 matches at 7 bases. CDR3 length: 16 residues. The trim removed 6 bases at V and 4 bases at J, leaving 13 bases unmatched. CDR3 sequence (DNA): TGTGCCAGCAGGCCCCCGTTTGGGCAGGGGGCAGATACGCAGTATTTT. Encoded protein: CASRPPFGQGADTQYF.

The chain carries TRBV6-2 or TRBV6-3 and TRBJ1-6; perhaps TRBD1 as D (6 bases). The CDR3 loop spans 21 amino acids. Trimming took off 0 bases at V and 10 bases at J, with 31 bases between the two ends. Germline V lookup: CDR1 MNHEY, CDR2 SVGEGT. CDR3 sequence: CASSYSRIQGQPTLLRSPLHF. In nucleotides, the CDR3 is TGTGCCAGCAGTTACTCGAGGATCCAAGGACAGCCCACACTTTTGCGCTCACCCCTCCACTTT.

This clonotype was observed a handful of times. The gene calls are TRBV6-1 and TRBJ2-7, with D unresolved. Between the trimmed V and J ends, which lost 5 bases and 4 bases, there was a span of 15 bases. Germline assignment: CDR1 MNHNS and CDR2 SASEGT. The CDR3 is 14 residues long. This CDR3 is CASSPLSLFYEQYF. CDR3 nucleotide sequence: TGTGCCAGCAGTCCCCTTTCCCTCTTTTACGAGCAGTACTTC.

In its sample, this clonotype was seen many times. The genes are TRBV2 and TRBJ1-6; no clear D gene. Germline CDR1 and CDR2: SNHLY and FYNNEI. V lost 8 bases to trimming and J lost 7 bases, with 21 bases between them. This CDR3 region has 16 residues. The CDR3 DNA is TGTGCCAGCTGCACGTATCGGGATTCTTGGAATTCACCCCTCCACTTT. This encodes CASCTYRDSWNSPLHF. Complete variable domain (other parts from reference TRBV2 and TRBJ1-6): EPEVTQTPSHQVTQMGQEVILRCVPISNHLYFYWYRQILGQKVEFLVSFYNNEISEKSEIFDDQFSVERPDGSNFTLKIRSTKLEDSAMYFCASCTYRDSWNSPLHFGNGTRLTVT.

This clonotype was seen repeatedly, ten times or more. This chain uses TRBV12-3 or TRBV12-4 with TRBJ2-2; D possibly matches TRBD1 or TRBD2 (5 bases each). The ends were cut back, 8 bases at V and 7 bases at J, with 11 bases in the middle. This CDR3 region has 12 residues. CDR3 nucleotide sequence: TGTGCCAGCGTAGAGGGGATCGGGGAGCTGTTTTTT. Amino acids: CASVEGIGELFF.

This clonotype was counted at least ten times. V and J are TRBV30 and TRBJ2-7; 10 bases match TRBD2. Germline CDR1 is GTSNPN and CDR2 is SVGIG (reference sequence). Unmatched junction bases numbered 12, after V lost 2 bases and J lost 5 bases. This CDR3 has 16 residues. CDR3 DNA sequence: TGTGCCTGGAGTTATAAGAAGCTAGCGGGAGTTAACGAGCAGTACTTC. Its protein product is CAWSYKKLAGVNEQYF.

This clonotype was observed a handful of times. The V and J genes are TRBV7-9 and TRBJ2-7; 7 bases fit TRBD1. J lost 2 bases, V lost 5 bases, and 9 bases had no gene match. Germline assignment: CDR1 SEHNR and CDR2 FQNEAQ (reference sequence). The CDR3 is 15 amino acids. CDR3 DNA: TGTGCCAGCAGCCTCAAAGGGACAGCCACCTACGAGCAGTACTTC. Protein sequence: CASSLKGTATYEQYF.